A selection of T cell receptor beta chains follows, all from one sample in a study of blood T cell repertoires in COVID-19. Produced via immunoSEQ multiplex PCR; TCRdb's table is partial and in-frame only. The table has about 400,000 clones, nearly 90% seen once. The sample was PBMCs or T cells enriched from blood (not recorded which). The receptor source for this set is a woman in her twenties or thirties who had recovered from COVID-19. The CDR3 runs from the conserved cysteine through the conserved F or W. The D gene is left open where the match is weak. Only some rows state a clone size, as once, few, many or a class for expanded clones.

>TRBV6-1|TRBJ2-7|NA|TRBD2
TGTGCCAGCAGTGACCGGGGGGGGGTCAACGAGCAGTACTTC
CASSDRGGVNEQYF
>TRBV15|TRBJ2-1|NA|TRBD2
TGTGCCACCGGACGACTAGCGGGGTCATACAATGAGCAGTTCTTC
CATGRLAGSYNEQFF
>TRBV19|TRBJ1-2|NA|TRBD1
TGTGCCAGTAGCACAGTCAGGGACAGCAACTATGGCTACACCTTC
CASSTVRDSNYGYTF
>TRBV6-2/TRBV6-3|TRBJ1-1|NA|NA
TGTGCCAGCAGTTACTCGTCACAGAACACTGAAGCTTTCTTT
CASSYSSQNTEAFF
>TRBV28|TRBJ1-3|NA|TRBD1
TGTGCCAGTGAGACAGGGGGCGCCTCTGGAAACACCATATATTTT
CASETGGASGNTIYF
>TRBV6-2/TRBV6-3|TRBJ1-1|NA|TRBD1
TGTGCCAGCAGCAGAACAGGGGTCACTGAAGCTTTCTTT
CASSRTGVTEAFF
>TRBV27|TRBJ2-1|NA|TRBD2
TGTGCCAGCAGTGTTCGAAGTAGCGGGGGGTCACATGAGCAGTTCTTC
CASSVRSSGGSHEQFF
>TRBV19|TRBJ1-2|NA|TRBD1
TGTGCCAGTAGTATTGGACAGGTATATGGCTACACCTTC
CASSIGQVYGYTF
>TRBV21-1|TRBJ1-4|NA|NA
TGTGCCAGCAGCAAAGGAACAGGGTTTGTTGAAAAACTGTTTTTT
CASSKGTGFVEKLFF
>TRBV12-3/TRBV12-4|TRBJ1-1|NA|NA
TGTGCCAGCAGGGCCTCGACTGAAGCTTTCTTT
CASRASTEAFF
>TRBV7-6|TRBJ2-1|NA|TRBD2
TGTGCCAGCAGCTTAGACCCTAGCGGGAGCCGAAATGAGCAGTTCTTC
CASSLDPSGSRNEQFF
>TRBV4-2|TRBJ1-2|once|NA
TGTGCCAGCAGCCAAGTTGCGCAGGGTCATGGCTACACCTTC
CASSQVAQGHGYTF
>TRBV6-6|TRBJ2-3|NA|NA
TGTGCCAGCAGTTATAGCGGCATGGATACGCAGTATTTT
CASSYSGMDTQYF
>TRBV5-5|TRBJ1-1|NA|TRBD1
TGTGCCAGCAGCTCCTCGGACAGGAACCTTCGAGCTTTCTTT
CASSSSDRNLRAFF
>TRBV6-1|TRBJ1-2|NA|TRBD1
TGTGCCAGCAGTGAAGCGGGGACAGATTATGGCTACACCTTC
CASSEAGTDYGYTF
>TRBV2|TRBJ1-2|NA|TRBD1
TGTGCCAGCAGTGCGGGTCAGGGGGCTTTTGGCTACACCTTC
CASSAGQGAFGYTF
>TRBV12-3/TRBV12-4|TRBJ1-1|NA|NA
TGTGCCAGCAGTCAGGGCGTGAACACTGAAGCTTTCTTT
CASSQGVNTEAFF
>TRBV7-9|TRBJ2-3|NA|TRBD2
TGTGCCAGCAGCTTAATTACTAGCGGGAGTGCAGATACGCAGTATTTT
CASSLITSGSADTQYF
>TRBV24-1|TRBJ2-3|NA|NA
TGTGCCACCAGTGACGGCGGGACGGCAGATACGCAGTATTTT
CATSDGGTADTQYF
>TRBV7-2|TRBJ2-7|NA|NA
TGTGCCAGCAGCTTAGTCGAAGGGAGTTGGTACGAGCAGTACTTC
CASSLVEGSWYEQYF
>TRBV9|TRBJ2-7|NA|NA
TGTGCCAGCAGCGTAGGGGGTCAGGGGTTGTACGAGCAGTACTTC
CASSVGGQGLYEQYF
>TRBV4-3|TRBJ2-1|once|TRBD1
TGCGCCAGCAGCCAACCAGGGGGCATTGAGCAGTTCTTC
CASSQPGGIEQFF
>TRBV6-5|TRBJ1-5|few|TRBD1
TGTGCCAGCAGTTACTCGGGGCAGGGGGGCAATCAGCCCCAGCATTTT
CASSYSGQGGNQPQHF
>TRBV7-2|TRBJ1-6|NA|TRBD1
TGTGCCAGCAGCTTTGGAAGGGGGCCCGGCTCACCCCTCCACTTT
CASSFGRGPGSPLHF
>TRBV4-1|TRBJ2-3|NA|TRBD2
TGCGCCAGCAGCCGCAAGGGACTAGGGGATTTCACAGATACGCAGTATTTT
CASSRKGLGDFTDTQYF
>TRBV30|TRBJ1-2|NA|NA
TGTGCCTGGAGTGTCGGGAGAAACTATGGCTACACCTTC
CAWSVGRNYGYTF
>TRBV19|TRBJ2-1|NA|NA
TGTGCCAGTGAACTAGGGGGTGGTAATGAGCAGTTCTTC
CASELGGGNEQFF
>TRBV5-1|TRBJ1-3|NA|TRBD1
TGCGCCAGCAGCGAGGGGACAGGGGTTGCTGGAAACACCATATATTTT
CASSEGTGVAGNTIYF
>TRBV7-9|TRBJ1-4|once|TRBD1
TGTGCCAGCAGCCCTCGACAGGGGACTAATGAAAAACTGTTTTTT
CASSPRQGTNEKLFF
>TRBV27|TRBJ1-1|NA|TRBD1
TGTGCCAGCAGTTTGTGGGGACAGGGAAAGAACACTGAAGCTTTCTTT
CASSLWGQGKNTEAFF
>TRBV7-2|TRBJ2-7|NA|TRBD2
TGTGCCAGCAGCTTAAGTCCGGGACTAGCCCACTTC
CASSLSPGLAHF
>TRBV9|TRBJ1-6|NA|NA
TGTGCCAGCTCTCAGGGGTCTTCACCCCTCCACTTT
CASSQGSSPLHF
>TRBV20-1|TRBJ1-1|NA|TRBD1
TGCAGTGCTAGACAGGGGGCTGAAGCTTTCTTT
CSARQGAEAFF
>TRBV27|TRBJ1-5|NA|NA
TGTGCCAGCAGTCCACAGGGTCAGCCCCAGCATTTT
CASSPQGQPQHF
>TRBV9|TRBJ2-7|NA|TRBD2
TGTGCCAGCAGCGTAGGGGGCGGGGGCTACGAGCAGTACTTC
CASSVGGGGYEQYF
>TRBV2|TRBJ1-4|NA|NA
TGTGCCAGCAGTGAGGTGTCAGGGAATGAAAAACTGTTTTTT
CASSEVSGNEKLFF
>TRBV2|TRBJ1-2|NA|NA
TGTGCCGGAAAGCGAGACAGTGCCTATGGCTACACCTTC
CAGKRDSAYGYTF
>TRBV6-5|TRBJ1-6|NA|NA
TGTGCCAGCAGTCGACAGCGAGATAATTCACCCCTCCACTTT
CASSRQRDNSPLHF
>TRBV19|TRBJ1-5|NA|NA
TGTGCCAGTAGTGCTCCATGGACAGAGAATCAGCCCCAGCATTTT
CASSAPWTENQPQHF
>TRBV19|TRBJ2-7|NA|NA
TGTGCCAGTAGTATCCGGGTCTCGGGTTACGAGCAGTACTTC
CASSIRVSGYEQYF